Each of the 22 T cell receptor beta chains below was sequenced from the same sample in a study of PD-1 blockade in classical Hodgkin lymphoma (TCRdb year 2020). The label giving this sample's time point can be read as: cycle 2 day 1 (C2D1) of nivolumab. Every trial patient had relapsed following autologous stem cell transplantation, and prior brentuximab vedotin exposure was what differed among cohorts A, B and C. The method was the immunoSEQ multiplex PCR assay. Drawn from immuneACCESS, this table holds only the in-frame rearrangements with V and J called that TCRdb kept. Clones are partly lost; checked studies trace under half to an unresolved V gene and leave the rest unexplained. In all, the sample holds about 110,000 clones, and 80% to 90% of those were seen once. Of the sample, just under 20% is held by the ten largest clones. The specimen comprised peripheral blood mononuclear cells (PBMCs), sampled before the second cycle of nivolumab. These receptors came from a human donor with classical Hodgkin lymphoma.

CDR3 residues: CASSLIPGGDTEAFF. Here the CDR3 DNA reads TGTGCCAGCAGCTTGATCCCGGGAGGCGACACTGAAGCTTTCTTT. The chain couples TRBV5-8 to TRBJ1-1, with D unclear. There are 15 residues in the CDR3. V lost 1 base and J 3 bases, leaving 13 bases between the germline ends. Germline values: CDR1 SGHTS, CDR2 YDEGEE.

The chain recombines TRBV6-5 with TRBJ1-2; no clear D gene. The CDR3 has 8 residues. V was clipped by 10 bases and J by 8 bases, with 5 bases between them. Germline assignment: CDR1 MNHEY and CDR2 SVGAGI. The CDR3 is CAIGGYTF. The CDR3, as DNA: TGTGCCATTGGCGGCTACACCTTC.

The gene calls are TRBV9 and TRBJ2-1; D may be TRBD1 (6 bases). The CDR3 is made up of 16 amino acids. The V gene's germline CDR1 is SGDLS and CDR2 YYNGEE. V was clipped by 0 bases and J by 0 bases, with 10 bases between them. As DNA, the CDR3 is TGTGCCAGCAGCGTAGCAGGGGCTAGCTCCTACAATGAGCAGTTCTTC. It encodes CASSVAGASSYNEQFF. Supplemented by reference TRBV9 and TRBJ2-1, the full variable domain reads DSGVTQTPKHLITATGQRVTLRCSPRSGDLSVYWYQQSLDQGLQFLIQYYNGEERAKGNILERFSAQQFPDLHSELNLSSLELGDSALYFCASSVAGASSYNEQFFGPGTRLTVL.

The V gene is TRBV27, the J gene TRBJ2-2, with 7 nucleotides matching TRBD1. Germline CDR1 reads MNHEY; CDR2 reads SMNVEV (reference sequence). The J segment lost 4 bases and the V segment lost 6 bases, leaving 5 bases of the junction unmatched. The CDR3 sequence is 14 residues long. CDR3 in DNA: TGTGCCAGCAGACGTGGACAGGCCACCGGGGAGCTGTTTTTT. As protein: CASRRGQATGELFF.

The gene calls are TRBV2 and TRBJ2-5; D uncertain. The CDR3 is 10 residues long. The V end was cut by 8 bases, the J end by 4 bases, with 5 bases between. In germline, CDR1 is SNHLY, CDR2 FYNNEI. The CDR3 region has the DNA TGTGCCAGCGCCGGAGAGACCCAGTACTTC. Protein sequence: CASAGETQYF.

This chain uses TRBV6-1 with TRBJ1-2; 7 nucleotides match TRBD1. The CDR3 totals 16 residues. The ends lost 3 bases at V and 4 bases at J; junction bases unmatched: 11. The V gene's germline CDR1 is MNHNS and CDR2 SASEGT. The CDR3: CASSENPGGRSYGYTF. The CDR3, as DNA: TGTGCCAGCAGTGAGAATCCAGGGGGTCGAAGCTATGGCTACACCTTC.

This clone was seen more than once but under ten times. This chain's CDR3 is CASSATSRNEQFF. CDR3 DNA: TGCGCCAGCAGTGCGACTAGCAGGAATGAGCAGTTCTTC. The chain joins TRBV10-1 to TRBJ2-1; TRBD2 agrees at 7 bases. The CDR3 covers 13 residues. Per the germline V gene, CDR1 is WNHNN and CDR2 is SYGVQD (reference sequence). V dropped 4 bases and J dropped 7; count of bases not matched to a gene: 4.

The CDR3 sequence: CASSIQGTEQFF. The CDR3 DNA reads TGTGCCAGCAGCATACAGGGCACCGAGCAGTTCTTC. The chain couples TRBV7-9 to TRBJ2-1; D perhaps matches TRBD1 (6 bases). The CDR3 length is 12 residues. Germline values: CDR1 SEHNR, CDR2 FQNEAQ (reference sequence). Deletions cut 5 bases from V and 10 bases from J, with 12 bases between. Using reference TRBV7-9 and TRBJ2-1 for the parts outside the CDR3, the full variable domain is DTGVSQNPRHKITKRGQNVTFRCDPISEHNRLYWYRQTLGQGPEFLTYFQNEAQLEKSRLLSDRFSAERPKGSFSTLEIQRTEQGDSAMYLCASSIQGTEQFFGPGTRLTVL.

The chain is built from TRBV6-5 and TRBJ1-2, with D hard to call. Germline V gene lookup returns CDR1 MNHEY and CDR2 SVGAGI. The V gene lost 4 bases and the J gene lost 0 bases, with 6 bases spanning the gap. The CDR3 consists of 13 residues. In DNA, the CDR3 is TGTGCCAGCAGTTCCGGGGCTAACTATGGCTACACCTTC. Protein: CASSSGANYGYTF.

The V gene is TRBV5-1, the J gene TRBJ1-2; no definite D call. Trimming took off 1 base at V and 3 bases at J, with 4 bases between the two ends. The CDR3 is 12 amino acids. Germline V gene data show CDR1 as SGHRS and CDR2 as YFSETQ. The CDR3 loop reads CASSLTDYGYTF. The CDR3 nucleotides are TGCGCCAGCAGCTTGACAGACTATGGCTACACCTTC.

V gene TRBV21-1 combines with J gene TRBJ1-3; the table names TRBD1, a call not compared with the DNA. TRBV21-1 is reported as a pseudogene. This CDR3 region has 19 residues. As DNA, the CDR3 is TGTGCCAGCAGCAAAGCGCGCAGGGGGCCCAACTTCTCTGGAAACACCATATATTTT. It specifies CASSKARRGPNFSGNTIYF.

This clone has just one count. This chain connects TRBV7-9 to TRBJ2-1; unclear D gene. The V end lost 3 bases, the J end lost 0 bases, and 9 bases lay between the germline ends. The CDR3 spans 15 residues. From germline, CDR1 is SEHNR and CDR2 FQNEAQ (reference sequence). CDR3 region: CASSFSLGSYNEQFF. The CDR3 region has the DNA TGTGCCAGCAGCTTCAGTCTGGGCTCCTACAATGAGCAGTTCTTC.

This chain joins TRBV19 and TRBJ1-1; no firm D call. The ends were cut back, 11 bases at V and 4 bases at J, with 20 bases in the middle. CDR3 length equals 14 residues. Per germline, CDR1 LNHDA and CDR2 SQIVND (reference sequence). This CDR3 is CASHTQADSTEAFF. Written as DNA, the CDR3 is TGTGCCTCTCATACGCAGGCCGACTCCACTGAAGCTTTCTTT.

J is TRBJ1-3 and V is TRBV29-1; 9 bases map to TRBD1. This CDR3 has 14 residues. Germline V CDR1 and CDR2: SQVTM, ANQGSEA. V shed 6 bases and J 1 base; nucleotides not matched to a gene: 4. As DNA, the CDR3 is TGCAGCGTCGGACAGGGGAGTTCTGGAAACACCATATATTTT. It specifies CSVGQGSSGNTIYF. Filled out from reference TRBV29-1 and TRBJ1-3, the complete variable domain reads SAVISQKPSRDICQRGTSLTIQCQVDSQVTMMFWYRQQPGQSLTLIATANQGSEATYESGFVIDKFPISRPNLTFSTLTVSNMSPEDSSIYLCSVGQGSSGNTIYFGEGSWLTVV.

In regard to this clone: One end of the junction fails to match germline, which may point to a read error. This chain connects TRBV6-4 to TRBJ2-5; no definite D call. This CDR3 region has 10 residues. CDR1 MRHNA and CDR2 SNTAGT come from the germline V gene. The CDR3 region has the DNA TGTGCCAGCAGTGACGTCCTCCCCCACTTC. Its protein product is CASSDVLPHF.

The chain combines TRBV29-1 with TRBJ1-4; TRBD1 aligns across 7 bases. CDR1 and CDR2 from the germline V gene are SQVTM and ANQGSEA. This CDR3 contains 14 residues. J gave up 1 base and V 5 bases, and 4 bases lay outside the gene matches. For the CDR3, the DNA is TGCAGCGTTAGTCACAGGGGAACTAATGAAAAACTGTTTTTT. Protein: CSVSHRGTNEKLFF.

CDR3 residues: CSGGQGNIYEQYF. CDR3 DNA sequence: TGCAGCGGAGGACAGGGGAATATCTACGAGCAGTACTTC. V gene TRBV29-1 combines with J gene TRBJ2-7; 9 bases line up with TRBD1. After removal of 7 bases from V and 3 bases from J, the junction contained 7 bases not matched to a gene. Germline CDR1 and CDR2: SQVTM and ANQGSEA. The CDR3 loop spans 13 amino acids.

The V call is TRBV15, the J call TRBJ1-2; D is ambiguous. The germline V gene has CDR1 LNHNV and CDR2 YYDKDF (reference sequence). The CDR3 totals 15 residues. The germline V and J ends were trimmed by 0 bases and 3 bases, with 11 bases remaining between them. The CDR3 protein is CATSREQVRDYGYTF. The CDR3 bases are TGTGCCACCAGCAGAGAGCAGGTCCGGGACTATGGCTACACCTTC.

V is TRBV23-1 and J is TRBJ1-1; no clear D. TRBV23-1 falls under the ORF class, with uncertain function. The V end was cut by 3 bases, the J end by 8 bases, with 22 bases between. This CDR3 spans 16 amino acids. Written as DNA, the CDR3 is TGCGCCAGCAGTCACCGCGGACTAGCGGTAATGGGGGAAGCTTTCTTT. Its translation: CASSHRGLAVMGEAFF.

This clone was found once. The same CDR3 also results from other DNA sequences found in this sample. The chain employs TRBV4-1 and TRBJ2-7, with a possible D match to TRBD2 (5 bases). Germline-derived CDR1 and CDR2 are MGHRA and YSYEKL. The CDR3 length is 16 residues. The V end was cut by 1 base, the J end by 4 bases, with 17 bases between. The CDR3 loop reads CASSQGYGVPPYEQYF. The CDR3 DNA reads TGCGCCAGCAGCCAAGGCTACGGGGTCCCACCATACGAGCAGTACTTC.

This chain uses TRBV7-2 with TRBJ2-7; 10 bases map to TRBD1. The germline V gene has CDR1 SGHTA and CDR2 FQGNSA. The CDR3 length is 19 residues. J gave up 2 bases and V 1 base, and 14 bases lay outside the gene matches. The CDR3 spells CASSLGTGTGVRYPYEQYF. In DNA, the CDR3 is TGTGCCAGCAGCTTAGGCACCGGGACAGGGGTCCGCTACCCCTACGAGCAGTACTTC.

The gene calls are TRBV6-5 and TRBJ2-5; TRBD2 aligns across 8 bases. V shed 2 bases, J shed 5 bases, and the junction held 7 bases outside the gene matches. The CDR3 has 15 residues. From germline, CDR1 is MNHEY and CDR2 SVGAGI. This CDR3 reads CASSYGAGGGETQYF. The CDR3 bases are TGTGCCAGCAGTTACGGGGCGGGGGGCGGGGAGACCCAGTACTTC.